These 28 T cell receptor beta chains were sequenced from one sample in a study of blood T cells in healthy people across ages. Next came a second PCR, run for roughly 6 to 11 cycles, which used a sample-barcoded 5' primer along with a J-beta primer mix. TCRdb reanalysed the 5' RACE reads using MiXCR and keeps one entry per CDR3 protein. The sample lists 600,000 or so distinct CDR3 sequences; 47% were seen once. Sequencing was carried out using blood. These receptors came from an elderly man in good health.

The chain joins TRBV29-1 to TRBJ2-1; 11 bases are a match to TRBD2. V was clipped by 5 bases and J by 6 bases; unmatched bases: 9. Germline CDR1 SQVTM, CDR2 ANQGSEA. CDR3 length equals 15 residues. The CDR3: CSVRVSGRVGNEQFF. The DNA of the CDR3 is TGCAGCGTTAGGGTTAGCGGGAGGGTAGGCAATGAGCAGTTCTTC.

The chain recombines TRBV28 with TRBJ1-2, with unresolved D. Germline V CDR1 and CDR2: MDHEN, SYDVKM. The CDR3 spans 10 residues. Trimming pared 8 bases from V and 8 bases from J, leaving 9 bases between. CDR3 region: CASQSRGYTF. DNA of the CDR3: TGTGCCAGCCAAAGCCGCGGCTACACCTTC.

This chain uses TRBV7-9 with TRBJ2-7; either TRBD1 or TRBD2 may supply D (6 bases each). V lost 3 bases, J lost 12 bases, and 15 bases lay in between. Germline values: CDR1 SEHNR, CDR2 FQNEAQ (reference sequence). This CDR3 has 12 residues. The CDR3 loop reads CASSFGGGVRYF. As DNA, the CDR3 is TGTGCCAGCAGCTTTGGAGGGGGAGTTAGGTACTTC. The full variable domain, its missing parts supplied by reference TRBV7-9 and TRBJ2-7, is DTGVSQNPRHKITKRGQNVTFRCDPISEHNRLYWYRQTLGQGPEFLTYFQNEAQLEKSRLLSDRFSAERPKGSFSTLEIQRTEQGDSAMYLCASSFGGGVRYFGPGTRLTVT.

This clonotype was seen more than once but under ten times. The rearrangement links TRBV7-9 to TRBJ2-5; TRBD1 might be the D (6 bases). Germline V gene sequence: CDR1 SEHNR, CDR2 FQNEAQ (reference sequence). The V and J ends lost 5 bases and 2 bases respectively, with 12 bases between them. This CDR3 comprises 14 residues. The CDR3 coding sequence is TGTGCCAGCAGCCGGGACAACCAACAAGAGACCCAGTACTTC. Translation gives CASSRDNQQETQYF.

At least ten counts were recorded for this clonotype. This rearrangement joins TRBV6-5 to TRBJ2-3; the D is unclear. V shed 7 bases and J shed 0 bases, with 17 bases lying between them. In germline, CDR1 is MNHEY, CDR2 SVGAGI. The CDR3 loop spans 16 amino acids. Here the CDR3 DNA reads TGTGCCAGCACCCAGAGCTCTGGACGGAGCACAGATACGCAGTATTTT. It yields the protein CASTQSSGRSTDTQYF.

There are a few counts of this clonotype. This rearrangement joins TRBV7-6 to TRBJ2-7; 8 bases agree with TRBD1. CDR3 length: 14 amino acids. After removal of 5 bases from V and 6 bases from J, the junction contained 9 bases not matched to a gene. CDR1 SGHVS and CDR2 FNYEAQ come from the germline V gene. The chain's CDR3 is CASSRGTGGIEQYF. In nucleotides, the CDR3 is TGTGCCAGCAGCCGAGGGACAGGTGGCATCGAGCAGTACTTC.

This clonotype was seen more than once but under ten times. The J gene is TRBJ1-4, the V gene TRBV20-1, with D uncertain. V was clipped by 3 bases and J by 6 bases, with 23 bases between them. Germline CDR1 and CDR2: DFQATT and SNEGSKA (reference sequence). This CDR3 comprises 17 residues. CDR3 region: CSARPRPPRGRDEKLFF. The CDR3 coding sequence is TGCAGTGCTAGGCCCAGGCCCCCCCGGGGTCGAGATGAAAAACTGTTTTTT.

In this sample, this clonotype turned up a few times. V is TRBV7-3 and J is TRBJ1-1; a weak D match, TRBD1 (5 bases). The CDR3 is made up of 14 amino acids. With 5 bases removed from V and 6 bases from J, the gap between germline ends came to 16 bases. Germline V gene data show CDR1 as SGHTA and CDR2 as FQGTGA. CDR3 region: CASSRTPGFSEAFF. CDR3 in DNA: TGTGCCAGCAGCCGGACCCCAGGGTTCTCTGAAGCTTTCTTT.

This clonotype was recorded a few times. The chain recombines TRBV6-1 with TRBJ2-5; TRBD2 matches 11 bases. Germline loops: CDR1 MNHNS, CDR2 SASEGT. Trimming took 6 bases from V and 11 from J; bases not matched to a gene: 23. This CDR3 contains 18 residues. The CDR3 DNA follows: TGTGCCAGCAGCCTCCGGAGACAGACTAGCGGGATTTTACATGAGCAGTACTTC. Translating gives CASSLRRQTSGILHEQYF.

The sample holds one count of this clonotype. The chain couples TRBV11-2 to TRBJ2-1; D gene uncertain. V was shortened by 8 bases and J by 11 bases, with 10 bases between the two germline ends. The CDR3 covers 10 residues. Per the germline V gene, CDR1 is SGHAT and CDR2 is FQNNGV. CDR3 nucleotide sequence: TGTGCCAGCGGAGACCTGAAGCAGTTCTTC. Translation gives CASGDLKQFF.

V gene TRBV20-1 combines with J gene TRBJ2-4, with 12 bases aligning to TRBD1. The J call is uncertain, as TRBJ2-7 better fits the DNA end. The germline gives CDR1 DFQATT, CDR2 SNEGSKA (reference sequence). The CDR3 contains 14 residues. DNA for the CDR3: TGCAGTGCCCAGCGAGGGACAGGGGGCGGCGAGCAGTACTTC. Residues: CSAQRGTGGGEQYF.

The genes are TRBV20-1 and TRBJ1-1; D remains unclear. V was pared by 6 bases and J by 1 base, with 12 bases between. Germline loops: CDR1 DFQATT, CDR2 SNEGSKA (reference sequence). The CDR3 is made up of 13 amino acids. CDR3 nucleotide sequence: TGCAGTGCAAGAACCGATAGGAACACTGAAGCTTTCTTT. Its translation is CSARTDRNTEAFF.

This clonotype was seen a handful of times. The V and J genes are TRBV29-1 and TRBJ2-7; a weak D match, TRBD2 (5 bases). CDR1 is SQVTM, CDR2 ANQGSEA, per germline. The CDR3 length is 13 residues. V was trimmed by 6 bases and J by 2 bases, leaving 14 bases between them. This CDR3 reads CSVALAGTYEQYF. DNA of the CDR3: TGCAGCGTGGCCTTGGCGGGTACCTACGAGCAGTACTTC.

The V and J genes are TRBV12-3 or TRBV12-4 and TRBJ2-2; maybe TRBD1 (6 bases). CDR3 length: 13 residues. Trimming removed 6 bases from V and 6 bases from J, with 11 bases in between. CDR3 DNA sequence: TGTGCCAGCAGCATAGACAGGCCCGGGGAGCTGTTTTTT. It codes for CASSIDRPGELFF.

This clonotype was recorded only once. The chain uses TRBV20-1 and TRBJ2-7, with 9 bases matching TRBD2. The V segment lost 3 bases and the J segment 11 bases; nucleotides outside the gene matches: 8. The CDR3 is made up of 12 amino acids. CDR1 and CDR2 from the germline V gene are DFQATT and SNEGSKA (reference sequence). CDR3 amino acids: CSASGLAGFEYF. DNA for the CDR3: TGCAGTGCTAGCGGGCTAGCGGGATTCGAGTACTTC.

This clonotype is a singleton in its sample. The genes are TRBV10-3 and TRBJ2-4; D is perhaps TRBD2 (7 bases). The end of the DNA aligns better with TRBJ2-5, so the J call may be wrong. The length of the CDR3 is 16 residues. Germline lookup yields CDR1 ENHRY and CDR2 SYGVKD. CDR3: CAISDPLARGGGTQYF. In DNA, the CDR3 is TGTGCCATCAGTGACCCTCTAGCGAGGGGGGGAGGGACCCAGTACTTC.

This clonotype was detected only a few times. V and J are TRBV6-5 and TRBJ2-5; D might be TRBD2 (6 bases). Germline V gene data show CDR1 as MNHEY and CDR2 as SVGAGI. V shed 2 bases and J shed 5 bases, with 12 bases lying between them. This CDR3 contains 14 residues. CDR3 sequence (DNA): TGTGCCAGCAGTTACGTCCGGGGGATCGAGACCCAGTACTTC. Translating gives CASSYVRGIETQYF.

The J gene is TRBJ1-2, the V gene TRBV11-2, with D possibly matching TRBD1 (6 bases). V lost 0 bases, J lost 4 bases, and 12 bases lay in between. The CDR3 runs 15 residues. Germline V lookup: CDR1 SGHAT, CDR2 FQNNGV. The chain's CDR3 is CASSLEAGAVYGYTF. The CDR3 nucleotides read TGTGCCAGCAGCTTAGAAGCAGGGGCGGTCTATGGCTACACCTTC.

The chain uses TRBV27 and TRBJ2-5; 7 bases fit TRBD2. Germline V gene data show CDR1 as MNHEY and CDR2 as SMNVEV (reference sequence). The CDR3 loop spans 15 amino acids. V was clipped by 7 bases and J by 11 bases; unmatched bases: 19. For the CDR3, the DNA is TGTGCCAGCACCAACCTAGCGGAGGATCACAATGAGCAGTACTTC. Translation gives CASTNLAEDHNEQYF.

This chain links TRBV28 with TRBJ2-5; D is uncertain. Trimming took 5 bases from V and 5 from J, leaving 12 bases between them. From germline, CDR1 is MDHEN and CDR2 SYDVKM. The CDR3 has 13 residues. CDR3 in DNA: TGTGCCAGCAGTGTACTGGCCCCCGAGACCCAGTACTTC. Translated: CASSVLAPETQYF.

The chain combines TRBV3-1 with TRBJ2-7; no reliable D call. CDR1 and CDR2 from the germline V gene are LGHDT and YNNKEL (reference sequence). The length of the CDR3 is 14 residues. The V end lost 1 base, the J end lost 2 bases, and 9 bases lay between the germline ends. The CDR3 loop reads CASSQASGPYEQYF. The CDR3 coding sequence is TGTGCCAGCAGCCAAGCATCTGGTCCCTACGAGCAGTACTTC.

This clonotype appeared a single time. This chain uses TRBV7-8 with TRBJ2-5; no definite D call. Germline CDR1 reads SGHVS; CDR2 reads FQNEAQ. The CDR3 has 15 amino acids. V gave up 1 base and J gave up 1 base, with 10 bases separating them. Here the CDR3 reads CASSLVGSLQETQYF. The CDR3 DNA is TGTGCCAGCAGCTTAGTGGGTAGCCTCCAAGAGACCCAGTACTTC.

This chain connects TRBV29-1 to TRBJ2-1; no clear D gene. CDR1 is SQVTM and CDR2 is ANQGSEA in the germline V gene. The CDR3 is 12 amino acids. V dropped 4 bases and J dropped 5 bases, with 9 bases sitting between them. This CDR3 reads CSVGLIDNEQFF. CDR3 sequence (DNA): TGCAGCGTTGGCTTGATAGACAATGAGCAGTTCTTC.

This rearrangement joins TRBV6-5 to TRBJ2-1, with 7 bases matching TRBD2. The CDR3 length is 15 residues. With 6 bases clipped from V and 3 bases from J, the junction kept 8 bases outside the gene matches. Germline CDR1 reads MNHEY; CDR2 reads SVGAGI. DNA for the CDR3: TGTGCCAGCAGCCCTACTAGCGCCGACTACAATGAGCAGTTCTTC. Its protein is CASSPTSADYNEQFF.

This clonotype was counted ten times or more. This chain uses TRBV6-6 with TRBJ2-2; the D call may be TRBD1 or TRBD2 (5 bases each). Trimming pared 5 bases from V and 0 bases from J, leaving 13 bases between. The CDR3 is 16 residues long. Germline assignment: CDR1 MNHNY and CDR2 SVGAGI (reference sequence). This chain's CDR3 is CASSPRGASNTGELFF. In DNA form, the CDR3 reads TGTGCCAGCAGTCCGAGGGGCGCGTCGAACACCGGGGAGCTGTTTTTT.

The sample holds a few counts of this clonotype. The chain recombines TRBV9 with TRBJ2-1, with 7 bases aligning to TRBD2. This CDR3 is 15 amino acids long. Unmatched junction bases numbered 3, after V lost 0 bases and J lost 3 bases. Per germline, CDR1 SGDLS and CDR2 YYNGEE. The CDR3 DNA reads TGTGCCAGCAGCGTAGGGAGCGGGAACTACAATGAGCAGTTCTTC. It is translated as CASSVGSGNYNEQFF.

This clonotype came up many times. This chain joins TRBV5-4 and TRBJ1-2; no clear D gene. This CDR3 spans 13 amino acids. Trimming stripped 4 bases from V and 2 bases from J, with 9 bases between. Per germline, CDR1 SGHNT and CDR2 YYREEE (reference sequence). In DNA, the CDR3 is TGTGCCAGCAGCGAAACAGCGAACTATGGCTACACCTTC. Translating it yields CASSETANYGYTF.

On this clonotype itself: A much larger clone is a single base away; this may be a read error. J is TRBJ1-1 and V is TRBV6-5; D unresolved. Germline V gives CDR1 MNHEY, CDR2 SVGAGI. V gave up 5 bases and J gave up 1 base, with 11 bases separating them. This CDR3 has 14 amino acids. The CDR3 spells CASSDGRWNTEAFF. The CDR3 coding sequence is TGTGCCAGCAGTGATGGACGGTGGAACACTGAAGCTTTCTTT.